This TCR beta chain stems from a study of shared clonotypes between healthy human individuals. The CDR3 consists of 13 residues. Germline V gene data show CDR1 as MNHNS and CDR2 as SASEGT. V was clipped by 10 bases and J by 7 bases; unmatched bases: 11. Profiled with immunoSEQ multiplex PCR; TCRdb holds only in-frame clones, not every one. This sample has about 460,000 clones; approximately 77% occur once, and the top ten carry approximately 12%. The V gene is TRBV6-1, the J gene TRBJ2-7; 9 positions match TRBD2. The material sequenced was PBMCs. The receptor was derived from a woman aged 40 to 49 in good health. Some clones in this sample may be carry-over from other donors' samples. The chain's CDR3 is CATTPSGAGEQYF. The CDR3 bases are TGTGCCACCACACCTAGCGGGGCGGGGGAGCAGTACTTC.